This T cell receptor (beta chain) was sequenced in a study of cytomegalovirus exposure and HLA in healthy donors. For the study at large: The study's early data release held about 80 million unique TCRs from HLA-typed donors.

PCR employed 60 Vbeta and 13 Jbeta primers. Measured with immunoSEQ multiplex PCR; TCRdb has only the in-frame clones, and not every one. The sample has over 110,000 clones, approximately 83% seen once. The CDR3 is 17 residues long. Looked up from germline, CDR1 is LGHNA and CDR2 is YSLEER. Overall study results and limits: Follow-up analysis later connected one missense variant in DCLRE1C with trimming of TCR beta V- and J-genes.

This clone was detected once. Its antigen remains unidentified. One junction end does not reproduce the germline sequence, and a read error may be involved. This specimen includes other DNA sequences encoding the same CDR3. The chain has TRBV4-3 and TRBJ2-7; 9 nucleotides match TRBD2. This receptor was taken from a male donor in good health and CMV-seronegative. Sequencing used PBMCs. The CDR3 nucleotides read TGCGCCAGCAGCCAAGTTATCGGCGGGAGGGAGAGCTACGAGCAGTATTTC. Translation: CASSQVIGGRESYEQYF.